The 15 T cell receptor beta chains in this list originate from one sample, sequenced in a study of blood T cell repertoires in COVID-19. Using immunoSEQ multiplex PCR, the repertoire was profiled, and TCRdb retains in-frame clones only, with some absent. Here the sample spans 150,000 to 200,000 clones, approximately 90% being singletons. Sequencing input: peripheral blood. All receptors come from a man aged 18-30 years with acute or convalescent COVID-19.

This CDR3 reads CATRLDRVDNEQFF. The CDR3 DNA reads TGTGCCACGAGGTTGGACAGGGTTGACAATGAGCAGTTCTTC. The chain links TRBV2 to TRBJ2-1; 8 nucleotides match TRBD1. This CDR3 is built from 14 residues. The trim removed 10 bases at V and 5 bases at J, leaving 10 bases unmatched. Germline V lookup: CDR1 SNHLY, CDR2 FYNNEI. The entire variable domain, with the rest obtained from reference TRBV2 and TRBJ2-1, is as follows: EPEVTQTPSHQVTQMGQEVILRCVPISNHLYFYWYRQILGQKVEFLVSFYNNEISEKSEIFDDQFSVERPDGSNFTLKIRSTKLEDSAMYFCATRLDRVDNEQFFGPGTRLTVL.

This chain joins TRBV5-1 and TRBJ1-2; 7 positions agree with TRBD1. Trimming took 0 bases from V and 4 from J; bases not matched to a gene: 9. The germline CDR1 and CDR2 sequences are SGHRS and YFSETQ. This CDR3 has 16 residues. The CDR3 DNA is TGCGCCAGCAGCTTGGCTCAAGGGGGCGCAGGCTATGGCTACACCTTC. Protein product: CASSLAQGGAGYGYTF.

J is TRBJ2-1 and V is TRBV5-1; 7 bases align to TRBD2. J lost 9 bases, V lost 0 bases, and 6 bases had no gene match. The CDR3 covers 14 residues. CDR1 SGHRS and CDR2 YFSETQ come from the germline V gene. The CDR3: CASSLDGLVGEQFF. The CDR3 nucleotides are TGCGCCAGCAGCTTGGACGGACTAGTAGGTGAGCAGTTCTTC.

The rearrangement links TRBV27 to TRBJ1-3, with TRBD1 matching 11 bases. V lost 4 bases to trimming and J lost 3 bases; unmatched junction nucleotides: 5. CDR3 length equals 16 residues. CDR1 MNHEY and CDR2 SMNVEV come from the germline V gene (reference sequence). CDR3 region: CASSSRDRGSGNTIYF. The CDR3 region has the DNA TGTGCCAGCAGTTCCCGGGACAGGGGGAGTGGAAACACCATATATTTT.

The rearrangement uses TRBV19 and TRBJ1-5, with D possibly being TRBD1 (5 bases). Trimming removed 2 bases from V and 0 bases from J, with 14 bases in between. CDR3 length: 17 amino acids. The germline V gene has CDR1 LNHDA and CDR2 SQIVND (reference sequence). The CDR3 protein is CASSILPGWDSNQPQHF. As DNA, the CDR3 is TGTGCCAGTAGTATATTGCCAGGGTGGGATAGCAATCAGCCCCAGCATTTT.

The chain employs TRBV19 and TRBJ1-5, with TRBD1 as a possible D gene (6 bases). V lost 7 bases and J 3 bases, leaving 13 bases between the germline ends. Germline V CDR1 and CDR2: LNHDA, SQIVND (reference sequence). The CDR3 covers 14 residues. CDR3 in DNA: TGTGCCAGTAAGATAGGGGGTATCAATCAGCCCCAGCATTTT. This codes for CASKIGGINQPQHF.

V usage is TRBV7-2 and J usage is TRBJ2-3, with 9 nucleotides matching TRBD1. Germline V gene data show CDR1 as SGHTA and CDR2 as FQGNSA. This CDR3 has 16 amino acids. V dropped 5 bases and J dropped 0; count of bases not matched to a gene: 6. The CDR3 DNA sequence: TGTGCCAGCAGCGAGACAGGGGGTACGAGCACAGATACGCAGTATTTT. Translating it yields CASSETGGTSTDTQYF. The variable domain in full, completed from reference TRBV7-2 and TRBJ2-3, reads GAGVSQSPSNKVTEKGKDVELRCDPISGHTALYWYRQSLGQGLEFLIYFQGNSAPDKSGLPSDRFSAERTGGSVSTLTIQRTQQEDSAVYLCASSETGGTSTDTQYFGPGTRLTVL.

This clone was detected only once. The gene calls are TRBV6-5 and TRBJ1-6; 9 bases are a match to TRBD1. Per the germline V gene, CDR1 is MNHEY and CDR2 is SVGAGI. The CDR3 consists of 15 residues. Trimming removed 4 bases from V and 7 bases from J; junction bases left unmatched: 5. The CDR3 DNA is TGTGCCAGCAGTTCCGGGACAGGGATGAATTCACCCCTCCACTTT. It codes for CASSSGTGMNSPLHF.

The chain links TRBV30 to TRBJ2-3; D possibly corresponds to TRBD2 (5 bases). CDR1 is GTSNPN and CDR2 is SVGIG in the germline V gene (reference sequence). V gave up 4 bases and J gave up 2 bases, with 10 bases separating them. The CDR3 loop spans 13 amino acids. CDR3 nucleotides: TGTGCCTGGACCTCGGGATTCACAGATACGCAGTATTTT. Its translation: CAWTSGFTDTQYF.

This clone has a handful of counts. V gene TRBV7-2 combines with J gene TRBJ1-2; maybe TRBD1 (5 bases). This CDR3 is built from 15 residues. Germline CDR1 reads SGHTA; CDR2 reads FQGNSA. Trimming removed 7 bases from V and 8 bases from J, with 23 bases in between. The CDR3 DNA is TGTGCCAGCAAAGAAAACCAGGGCCTTGCATCAGGCTACACCTTC. Protein: CASKENQGLASGYTF. Drawing the rest from reference TRBV7-2 and TRBJ1-2, the complete variable domain is GAGVSQSPSNKVTEKGKDVELRCDPISGHTALYWYRQSLGQGLEFLIYFQGNSAPDKSGLPSDRFSAERTGGSVSTLTIQRTQQEDSAVYLCASKENQGLASGYTFGSGTRLTVV.

This sequence joins TRBV10-2 and TRBJ2-1, with D unclear. This CDR3 is 17 amino acids long. V lost 0 bases and J 7 bases, leaving 19 bases between the germline ends. The germline gives CDR1 WSHSY, CDR2 SAAADI. The CDR3 region is CASSESGNYRIPNEQFF. CDR3 nucleotide sequence: TGCGCCAGCAGTGAGTCTGGAAACTACCGGATCCCAAATGAGCAGTTCTTC.

This rearrangement joins TRBV5-1 to TRBJ2-7, with 8 bases matching TRBD1. Trimming at V came to 4 bases and at J to 3 bases, leaving 6 bases not matched to a gene. The CDR3 covers 14 residues. Germline V gene data show CDR1 as SGHRS and CDR2 as YFSETQ. In DNA, the CDR3 is TGCGCCAGCAGCAATCCGGGACAGGACTACGAGCAGTACTTC. Translating gives CASSNPGQDYEQYF. Drawing the rest from reference TRBV5-1 and TRBJ2-7, the complete variable domain is KAGVTQTPRYLIKTRGQQVTLSCSPISGHRSVSWYQQTPGQGLQFLFEYFSETQRNKGNFPGRFSGRQFSNSRSEMNVSTLELGDSALYLCASSNPGQDYEQYFGPGTRLTVT.

This clone appeared a single time. V usage is TRBV5-4 and J usage is TRBJ1-3; weak D call: TRBD1 (5 bases). Germline loops: CDR1 SGHNT, CDR2 YYREEE (reference sequence). This CDR3 has 14 residues. V dropped 4 bases and J dropped 2 bases, with 10 bases sitting between them. DNA for the CDR3: TGTGCCAGCAGCCAGCAGGGTACTGGAAACACCATATATTTT. Encoded protein: CASSQQGTGNTIYF.

This clone was picked up a small number of times. The J gene is TRBJ1-2, the V gene TRBV6-5; possibly TRBD1 for D (5 bases). Germline loops: CDR1 MNHEY, CDR2 SVGAGI. Trimming shortened V by 5 bases and J by 3 bases, and 10 bases separated the two germline ends. The CDR3 runs to 13 residues. CDR3 amino acids: CASSQGGHYGYTF. CDR3 sequence (DNA): TGTGCCAGCAGTCAGGGTGGGCACTATGGCTACACCTTC.

The CDR3 loop reads CASSLAGDGYSNQPQHF. The CDR3 bases are TGTGCCAGCAGCTTGGCGGGGGACGGATATAGCAATCAGCCCCAGCATTTT. The chain couples TRBV5-4 to TRBJ1-5; TRBD1 is a possible D gene (5 bases). V was shortened by 0 bases and J by 0 bases, with 13 bases between the two germline ends. The CDR3 extends over 17 amino acids. CDR1 and CDR2 from the germline V gene are SGHNT and YYREEE (reference sequence).